A selection of T cell receptor beta chains follows, all from one sample in a study of blood T cell repertoires in COVID-19. TCRdb keeps only in-frame clones here, not all; method: immunoSEQ multiplex PCR. The sample has approximately 150,000 clones, more than 65% seen once. Sequencing used PBMCs or T cells enriched from blood (not recorded which). These receptors all come from a man in his fifties or sixties who had recovered from COVID-19. Each CDR3 is given with its conserved first and last residue. The order of the fields is V gene, CDR3 protein.

v_gene: TRBV19
CDR3aa: CASSIGGGLTDTQYF

v_gene: TRBV6-6
CDR3aa: CASRNPDSASNYGYTF

v_gene: TRBV27
CDR3aa: CASSLFGIAYNEQFF

v_gene: TRBV29-1
CDR3aa: CSFGTANTEAFF

v_gene: TRBV19
CDR3aa: CASSGIDRDTPWAGTQYF

v_gene: TRBV19
CDR3aa: CASSVPGYSNQPQHF

v_gene: TRBV21-1
CDR3aa: CASSSPADCGQPQHF

v_gene: TRBV30
CDR3aa: CAWSIGTDTQYF

v_gene: TRBV10-3
CDR3aa: CAISGTSGGAGEQYF

v_gene: TRBV7-3
CDR3aa: CASSSSGGAPGELFF

v_gene: TRBV7-9
CDR3aa: CASSSLRGVSGTDTQYF

v_gene: TRBV7-3
CDR3aa: CASSYSQGAEAFF

v_gene: TRBV3-1/TRBV3-2
CDR3aa: CASSQEGVNTEAFF

v_gene: TRBV2
CDR3aa: CAKAQGARNNSPLHF

v_gene: TRBV10-3
CDR3aa: CAISQDTNYGYTF

v_gene: TRBV28
CDR3aa: CASSEISGNTIYF

v_gene: TRBV3-1/TRBV3-2
CDR3aa: CASSQLSRAREAFF

v_gene: TRBV5-8
CDR3aa: CASSMGQLSSYNEQFF

v_gene: TRBV7-9
CDR3aa: CASSFLRQAVNTGELFF

v_gene: TRBV21-1
CDR3aa: CASSKGSRENQPQHF

v_gene: TRBV19
CDR3aa: CASTLGDTNTEAFF

v_gene: TRBV5-4
CDR3aa: CASSSGGADTGELFF

v_gene: TRBV11-2
CDR3aa: CASSSRDRVYNEQFF

v_gene: TRBV19
CDR3aa: CASSIMRGETQYF

v_gene: TRBV29-1
CDR3aa: CSVGTSGPYEQYF

v_gene: TRBV20-1
CDR3aa: CSASDKGIRALGNTQYF

v_gene: TRBV15
CDR3aa: CATTPGQGAAILPGNTIYF

v_gene: TRBV7-8
CDR3aa: CASSLGVLVVQGNQPQHF

v_gene: TRBV2
CDR3aa: CASSMRTEAFF

v_gene: TRBV2
CDR3aa: CASREIGTSTNTGELFF

v_gene: TRBV29-1
CDR3aa: CSAARQGQGDGYTF

v_gene: TRBV7-7
CDR3aa: CASSSGQDTSGNTIYF

v_gene: TRBV10-2
CDR3aa: CASSVAGYSNQPQHF

v_gene: TRBV7-8
CDR3aa: CASSLGDLSSYEQYF

v_gene: TRBV27
CDR3aa: CASSLPGLGSDTQYF

v_gene: TRBV18
CDR3aa: CASSPNTGGSYNEQFF

v_gene: TRBV7-9
CDR3aa: CASSPSGVEQFF

v_gene: TRBV29-1
CDR3aa: CSVNRGGFGETQYF

v_gene: TRBV6-5
CDR3aa: CASRIRDRGQGTQYF

v_gene: TRBV9
CDR3aa: CASSFTAGLARRGASTDTQYF

v_gene: TRBV4-1
CDR3aa: CASSQDGDRGSEAFF

v_gene: TRBV18
CDR3aa: CASSPPQTGGLEAFF

v_gene: TRBV30
CDR3aa: CAWSQGNQPQHF

v_gene: TRBV28
CDR3aa: CATPGQGNYGYTF

v_gene: TRBV2
CDR3aa: CASSDPGRQGPNQPQHF

v_gene: TRBV3-1/TRBV3-2
CDR3aa: CASSLGLAGGISSYEQYF

v_gene: TRBV11-3
CDR3aa: CASSASSGGDEQFF

v_gene: TRBV3-1/TRBV3-2
CDR3aa: CASSLGQGATGNTIYF

v_gene: TRBV4-1
CDR3aa: CASSQAAGYASTDTQYF

v_gene: TRBV27
CDR3aa: CASSRIYSGNTIYF

v_gene: TRBV11-2
CDR3aa: CAGRGGGAGTEAFF